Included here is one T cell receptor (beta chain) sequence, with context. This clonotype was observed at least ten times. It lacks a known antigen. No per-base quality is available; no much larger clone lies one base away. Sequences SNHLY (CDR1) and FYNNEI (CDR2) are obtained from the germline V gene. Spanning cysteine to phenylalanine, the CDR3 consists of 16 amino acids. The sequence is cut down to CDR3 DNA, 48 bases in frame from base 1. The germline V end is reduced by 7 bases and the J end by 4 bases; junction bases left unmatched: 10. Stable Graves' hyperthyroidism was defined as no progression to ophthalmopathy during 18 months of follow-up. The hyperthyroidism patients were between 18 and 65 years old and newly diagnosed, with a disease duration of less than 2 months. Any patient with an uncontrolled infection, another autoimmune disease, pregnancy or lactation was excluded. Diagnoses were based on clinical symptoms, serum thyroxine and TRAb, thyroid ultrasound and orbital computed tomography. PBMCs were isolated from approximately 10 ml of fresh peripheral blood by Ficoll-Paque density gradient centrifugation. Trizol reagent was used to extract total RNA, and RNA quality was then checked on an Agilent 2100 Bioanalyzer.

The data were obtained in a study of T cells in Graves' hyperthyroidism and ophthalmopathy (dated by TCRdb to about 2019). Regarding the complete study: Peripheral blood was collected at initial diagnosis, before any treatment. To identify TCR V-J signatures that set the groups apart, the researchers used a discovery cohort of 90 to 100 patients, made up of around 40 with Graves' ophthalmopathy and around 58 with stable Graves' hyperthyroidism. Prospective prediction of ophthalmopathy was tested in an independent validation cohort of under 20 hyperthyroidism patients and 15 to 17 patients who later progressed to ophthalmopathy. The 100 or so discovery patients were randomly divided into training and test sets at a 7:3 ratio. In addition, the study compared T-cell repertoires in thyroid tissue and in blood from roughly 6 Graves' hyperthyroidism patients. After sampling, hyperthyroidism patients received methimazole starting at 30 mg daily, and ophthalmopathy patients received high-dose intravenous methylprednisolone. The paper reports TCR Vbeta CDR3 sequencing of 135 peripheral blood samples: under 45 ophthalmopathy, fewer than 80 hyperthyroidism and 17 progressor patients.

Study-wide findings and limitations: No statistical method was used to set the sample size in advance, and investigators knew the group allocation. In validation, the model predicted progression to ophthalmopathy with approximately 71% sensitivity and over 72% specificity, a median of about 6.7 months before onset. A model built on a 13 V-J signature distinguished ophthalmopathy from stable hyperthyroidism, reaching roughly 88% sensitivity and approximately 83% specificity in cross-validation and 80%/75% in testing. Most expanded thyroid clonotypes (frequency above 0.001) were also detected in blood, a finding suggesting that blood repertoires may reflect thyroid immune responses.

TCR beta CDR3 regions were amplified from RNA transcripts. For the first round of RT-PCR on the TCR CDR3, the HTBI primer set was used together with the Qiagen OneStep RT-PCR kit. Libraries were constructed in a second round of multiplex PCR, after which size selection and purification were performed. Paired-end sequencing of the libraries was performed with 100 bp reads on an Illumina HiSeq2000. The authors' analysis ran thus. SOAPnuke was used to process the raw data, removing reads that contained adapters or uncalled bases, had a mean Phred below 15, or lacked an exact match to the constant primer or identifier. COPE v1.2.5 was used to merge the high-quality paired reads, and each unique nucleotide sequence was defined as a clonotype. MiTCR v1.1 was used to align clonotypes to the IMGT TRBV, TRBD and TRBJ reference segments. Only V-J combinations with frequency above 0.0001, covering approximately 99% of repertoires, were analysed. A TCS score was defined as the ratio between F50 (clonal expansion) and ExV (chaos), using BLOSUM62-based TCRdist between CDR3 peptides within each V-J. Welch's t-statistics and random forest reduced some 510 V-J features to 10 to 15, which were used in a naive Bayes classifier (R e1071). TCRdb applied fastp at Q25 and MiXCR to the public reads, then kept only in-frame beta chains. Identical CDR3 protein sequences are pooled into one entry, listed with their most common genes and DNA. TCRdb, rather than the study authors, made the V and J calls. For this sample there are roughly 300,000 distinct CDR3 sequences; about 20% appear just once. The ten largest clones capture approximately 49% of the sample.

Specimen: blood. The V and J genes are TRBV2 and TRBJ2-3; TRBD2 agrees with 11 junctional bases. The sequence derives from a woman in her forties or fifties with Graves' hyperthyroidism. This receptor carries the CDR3 CASTGSSGRAADTQYF. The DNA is TGTGCCAGCACAGGAAGTAGCGGGAGGGCCGCAGATACGCAGTATTTT. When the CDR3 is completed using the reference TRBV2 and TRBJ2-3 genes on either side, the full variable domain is EPEVTQTPSHQVTQMGQEVILRCVPISNHLYFYWYRQILGQKVEFLVSFYNNEISEKSEIFDDQFSVERPDGSNFTLKIRSTKLEDSAMYFCASTGSSGRAADTQYFGPGTRLTVL.